The 7 T cell receptor beta chains given below trace back to one sample, sequenced in a study of shared clonotypes between healthy human individuals. The method was immunoSEQ multiplex PCR; TCRdb's version includes in-frame clones alone and lacks a portion of them. The sample lists roughly 660,000 clones; less than 95% were seen once. Material for sequencing was memory CD8+ T cells from PBMCs. The subset here: CD45RO+ cells pooled with CCR7-negative TemRA cells. The receptor source for this set is a man aged 18 to 29 in good health. Some clones in this sample may be carry-over from other donors' samples.

The V gene is TRBV28, the J gene TRBJ2-7; 7 bases are a match to TRBD1. CDR1 is MDHEN, CDR2 SYDVKM, per germline. CDR3 length: 14 amino acids. V shed 5 bases and J 5 bases; nucleotides not matched to a gene: 9. The CDR3 DNA follows: TGTGCCAGCAGTCCGACAGGGTTCGCCCACGAGCAGTACTTC. As protein: CASSPTGFAHEQYF.

The CDR3, as DNA: TGTGCCAGCAGCGCACGGACAGGGGAAACATATGGCTACACCTTC. This codes for CASSARTGETYGYTF. V is TRBV11-2 and J is TRBJ1-2, with 9 bases fitting TRBD1. The CDR3 totals 15 residues. V shed 5 bases and J 5 bases; nucleotides not matched to a gene: 9. CDR1 is SGHAT and CDR2 is FQNNGV in the germline V gene.

The sample holds one count of this clone. The J gene is TRBJ2-2, the V gene TRBV11-1; no clear D gene. There are 15 residues in the CDR3. Trimming removed 5 bases at V and 7 bases at J, with 17 bases between. CDR1 and CDR2 from the germline V gene are SGHAT and FQDESV (reference sequence). CDR3 amino acids: CASSPLPSPVGELFF. CDR3 coding DNA: TGTGCCAGCAGCCCTCTTCCTAGTCCGGTCGGGGAGCTGTTTTTT.

This clone was observed once. The chain couples TRBV4-1 to TRBJ2-2; TRBD2 agrees at 9 bases. V shed 2 bases and J 4 bases; nucleotides not matched to a gene: 5. Germline assignment: CDR1 MGHRA and CDR2 YSYEKL. This CDR3 region has 16 residues. The CDR3 DNA is TGCGCCAGCAGCCAACGGGCTAGCGGGACCACCGGGGAGCTGTTTTTT. It codes for CASSQRASGTTGELFF.

The gene calls are TRBV6-5 and TRBJ2-1, with 8 bases lining up with TRBD2. The CDR3 loop spans 15 amino acids. After removal of 6 bases from V and 10 bases from J, the junction contained 14 bases not matched to a gene. Germline V CDR1 and CDR2: MNHEY, SVGAGI. The chain's CDR3 is CASSSSRGESGEQFF. CDR3 bases: TGTGCCAGCAGCTCGTCGCGGGGGGAATCGGGAGAGCAGTTCTTC.

The chain joins TRBV29-1 to TRBJ2-7; 10 positions agree with TRBD1. V was clipped by 2 bases and J by 0 bases; unmatched bases: 10. The CDR3 runs to 17 residues. CDR1 and CDR2 (germline): SQVTM, ANQGSEA. The CDR3 sequence: CSVELKKGQGISYEQYF. The CDR3 bases are TGCAGCGTTGAATTAAAGAAGGGACAGGGGATCTCCTACGAGCAGTACTTC.

V gene TRBV21-1 combines with J gene TRBJ1-5; the D call of TRBD1 is as the table states it, not checked on the DNA. TRBV21-1 is labeled a pseudogene. This CDR3 has 14 residues. As DNA, the CDR3 is TGTGCCAGCAGCAGGACAGCTAGCAATCAGCCCCAGCATTTT. Amino acid sequence: CASSRTASNQPQHF.